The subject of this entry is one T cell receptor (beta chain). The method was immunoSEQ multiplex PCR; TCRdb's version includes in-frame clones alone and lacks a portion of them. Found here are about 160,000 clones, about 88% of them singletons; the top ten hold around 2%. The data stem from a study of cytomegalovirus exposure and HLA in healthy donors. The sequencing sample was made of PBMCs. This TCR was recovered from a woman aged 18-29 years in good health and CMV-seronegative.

Here the CDR3 DNA reads TGCGCCAGCAGCCAAGATAAGTGGACTAGCCCCGAGGACTCCTACAATGAGCAGTTCTTC. It encodes CASSQDKWTSPEDSYNEQFF. This sequence joins TRBV4-3 and TRBJ2-1; TRBD2 matches at 8 bases. Germline values: CDR1 LGHNA, CDR2 YSLEER. Trimming cost V 0 bases and J 0 bases; bases outside gene matches: 13. The length of the CDR3 is 20 residues.